This T cell receptor (beta chain) was documented in a study of cytomegalovirus exposure and HLA in healthy donors. Study conclusions and caveats: Roughly uniform sequencing depth across donors was assumed, possibly incorrectly. By a later analysis, the bulk of CMV-associated TCR beta chains appeared HLA-restricted.

Concerning this clone itself: Its antigen remains unknown.

Between the trimmed V and J ends, which lost 8 bases and 5 bases, there was a span of 18 bases. The CDR3 runs 14 residues. The V gene's germline CDR1 is WNHNN and CDR2 SYGVQD (reference sequence). It was healthy bone marrow donors who served as donors. The PCR used 60 Vbeta and 13 Jbeta primers. The repertoire was sequenced with immunoSEQ multiplex PCR; TCRdb's copy has only in-frame clones and lacks some. The sample contains 120,000 to 150,000 clones, approximately 83% of which appear only once. The chain combines TRBV10-1 with TRBJ2-5; D is unclear. The receptor was isolated from a man in his forties in good health and CMV-seropositive. Sequencing was carried out using PBMCs. The CDR3 nucleotides are TGCGCCAGCCCCCCTGACCGGAAGGAGGAGACCCAGTACTTC. This sequence encodes CASPPDRKEETQYF.